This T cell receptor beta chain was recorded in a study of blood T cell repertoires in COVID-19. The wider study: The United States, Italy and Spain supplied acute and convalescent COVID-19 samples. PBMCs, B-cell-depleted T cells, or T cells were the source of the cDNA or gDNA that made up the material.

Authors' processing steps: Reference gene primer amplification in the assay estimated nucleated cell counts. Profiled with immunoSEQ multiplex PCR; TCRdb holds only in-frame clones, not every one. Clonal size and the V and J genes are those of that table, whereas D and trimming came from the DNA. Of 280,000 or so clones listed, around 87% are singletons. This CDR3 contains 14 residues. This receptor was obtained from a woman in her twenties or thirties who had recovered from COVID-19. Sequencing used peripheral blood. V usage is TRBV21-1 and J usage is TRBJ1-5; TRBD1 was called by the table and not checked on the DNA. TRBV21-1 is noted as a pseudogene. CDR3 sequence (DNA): TGTGCCAGCATCGACAGGGGGGGCTCAAAGCCCCAGCATTTT. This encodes CASIDRGGSKPQHF.